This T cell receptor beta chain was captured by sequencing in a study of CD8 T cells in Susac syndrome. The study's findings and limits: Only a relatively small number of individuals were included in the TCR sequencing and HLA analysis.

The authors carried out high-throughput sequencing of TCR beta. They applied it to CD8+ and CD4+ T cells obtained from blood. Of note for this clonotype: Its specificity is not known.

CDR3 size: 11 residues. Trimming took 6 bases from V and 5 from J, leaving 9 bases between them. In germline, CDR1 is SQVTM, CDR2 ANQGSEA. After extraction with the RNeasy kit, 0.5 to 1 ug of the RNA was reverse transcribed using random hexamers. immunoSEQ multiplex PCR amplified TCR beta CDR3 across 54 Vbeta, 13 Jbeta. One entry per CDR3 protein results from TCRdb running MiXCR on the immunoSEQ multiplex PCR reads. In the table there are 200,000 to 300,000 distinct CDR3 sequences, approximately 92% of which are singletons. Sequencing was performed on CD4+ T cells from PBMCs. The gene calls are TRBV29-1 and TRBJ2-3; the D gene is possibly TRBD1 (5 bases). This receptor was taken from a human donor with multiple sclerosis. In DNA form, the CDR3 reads TGCAGCGTCGACAGAGTAGATACGCAGTATTTT. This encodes CSVDRVDTQYF.